Listed below are T cell receptor beta chains from one sample, sequenced in a study of T-cell memory formation after mild COVID-19. TCRdb called the 5' RACE reads again in MiXCR, with one record for every CDR3 protein. The data contain 400,000 to 500,000 distinct CDR3 sequences, roughly 26% of them singletons. Sequencing used PBMCs or a T cell subset sorted from them (not recorded which). The receptors come from an adult woman who had mild COVID-19 (a few samples of this study predate the infection). Cell type and time point are not known. CDR3s include the opening cysteine and the closing phenylalanine or tryptophan. Fields, in order: D gene, J gene, V gene, clone size, CDR3 DNA, CDR3 protein. The D gene is left open where the match is weak. Clone size is shown for a subset of rows, as once, few, many or a class of expanded clone.

D: -
J: TRBJ2-7
V: TRBV20-1
size: few
DNA: TGCAGTGCTAGAGATCCGATAGCAGAATGGTACGAGCAGTACTTC
CDR3: CSARDPIAEWYEQYF

D: -
J: TRBJ1-1
V: TRBV7-9
size: many
DNA: TGTGCCAGCAGCTTAGCGGGGTCAGGGAACACTGAAGCTTTCTTT
CDR3: CASSLAGSGNTEAFF

D: TRBD2
J: TRBJ2-7
V: TRBV15
size: few
DNA: TGTGCCACCAGCAGAGAACTAGCGGGAAGAAAACACTACGAGCAGTACTTC
CDR3: CATSRELAGRKHYEQYF

D: -
J: TRBJ2-5
V: TRBV7-2
size: few
DNA: TGTGCCAGCAGCCCCACAAGCCTCAAGACCCAGTACTTC
CDR3: CASSPTSLKTQYF

D: -
J: TRBJ2-3
V: TRBV18
size: -
DNA: TGTGCCAGCTCACCACTTCCGGGTAGCACAGATACGCAGTATTTT
CDR3: CASSPLPGSTDTQYF

D: TRBD1
J: TRBJ2-2
V: TRBV2
size: -
DNA: TGTGCCAGACAGGGGGGCGGAGAAGCGAACACCGGGGAGCTGTTTTTT
CDR3: CARQGGGEANTGELFF

D: -
J: TRBJ1-4
V: TRBV5-1
size: few
DNA: TGCGCCAGCAGCTTGGAACAGGGTTTTAGGAAACTGTTTTTT
CDR3: CASSLEQGFRKLFF

D: -
J: TRBJ1-2
V: TRBV5-1
size: few
DNA: TGCGCCAGCAGCTTGGGAGCTTTTAACTATGGCTACACCTTC
CDR3: CASSLGAFNYGYTF

D: -
J: TRBJ1-2
V: TRBV5-5
size: -
DNA: TGTGCCAGCAGCTCTCGACAGGATTATGGCTACACCTTC
CDR3: CASSSRQDYGYTF

D: -
J: TRBJ2-7
V: TRBV9
size: few
DNA: TGTGCCAGCAGCGTTGACACCTGGGCCGAGCAGTACTTC
CDR3: CASSVDTWAEQYF

D: TRBD2
J: TRBJ2-7
V: TRBV7-8
size: -
DNA: TGTGCCAGCAGCTTAGGTTCCGCGGGGGGGCTCGCGCACTACGAGCAGTACTTC
CDR3: CASSLGSAGGLAHYEQYF

D: TRBD2
J: TRBJ2-1
V: TRBV18
size: -
DNA: TGTGCCAGCTCACCACCGGCGGGGGGGCGCGATGAGCAGTTCTTC
CDR3: CASSPPAGGRDEQFF

D: TRBD2
J: TRBJ2-3
V: TRBV11-1
size: few
DNA: TGTGCCAGCAGCTTAGTAGCGGGGCCTAGCACAGATACGCAGTATTTT
CDR3: CASSLVAGPSTDTQYF

D: TRBD1
J: TRBJ2-1
V: TRBV24-1
size: few
DNA: TGTGCCACCAGTGATAGCGGGACAGGGACCGGGAATGAGCAGTTCTTC
CDR3: CATSDSGTGTGNEQFF

D: -
J: TRBJ1-2
V: TRBV4-2
size: -
DNA: TGTGCCAGCAGCCAAGAGGCCGGGTGGCAGGGAAGTGGCTACACCTTC
CDR3: CASSQEAGWQGSGYTF

D: -
J: TRBJ2-1
V: TRBV29-1
size: few
DNA: TGCAGCGTTGAAAGGGGGACGGGCCGGGGTGTCAATGAGCAGTTCTTC
CDR3: CSVERGTGRGVNEQFF

D: -
J: TRBJ2-7
V: TRBV3-1
size: -
DNA: TGTGCCAGCAGCCCCGGGACGGCTGGTGGTCTGAGGCAGTACTTC
CDR3: CASSPGTAGGLRQYF

D: -
J: TRBJ2-7
V: TRBV7-9
size: few
DNA: TGTGCCAGCAGCTTAGATTTCTTGGGGGGTGAGCAGTACTTC
CDR3: CASSLDFLGGEQYF

D: TRBD1
J: TRBJ1-1
V: TRBV25-1
size: -
DNA: TGTGCCAGCAGTGTAGGGGACAGGGTAAACACTGAAGCTTTCTTT
CDR3: CASSVGDRVNTEAFF

D: -
J: TRBJ1-3
V: TRBV12-3/TRBV12-4
size: -
DNA: TGTGCCAGCAGCGAACGGTTCTCTGGAAACACCATATATTTT
CDR3: CASSERFSGNTIYF

D: -
J: TRBJ1-2
V: TRBV28
size: few
DNA: TGTGCCAGCAGTTTGGTGGAGGGCTATGGCTACACCTTC
CDR3: CASSLVEGYGYTF

D: -
J: TRBJ2-2
V: TRBV20-1
size: -
DNA: TGCAGTGCTAGAGATCCCGGGACAAACCCGATGAACACCGGGGAGCTGTTTTTT
CDR3: CSARDPGTNPMNTGELFF

D: -
J: TRBJ2-5
V: TRBV29-1
size: few
DNA: TGCAGCGTTGTGAGGACAGAAGAGACCCAGTACTTC
CDR3: CSVVRTEETQYF

D: TRBD2
J: TRBJ2-1
V: TRBV11-2
size: few
DNA: TGTGCCAGTTCGTACGCCGGGGGGTTATACAATGAGCAGTTCTTC
CDR3: CASSYAGGLYNEQFF

D: TRBD1
J: TRBJ1-1
V: TRBV10-2
size: -
DNA: TGCGCCAGCAGTGAGTCGGGACAGGGAGGTGAAGCTTTCTTT
CDR3: CASSESGQGGEAFF

D: TRBD1
J: TRBJ2-1
V: TRBV18
size: many
DNA: TGTGCCAGCTCCCAGGGGGCTGGGAGCTCCTACAATGAGCAGTTCTTC
CDR3: CASSQGAGSSYNEQFF

D: -
J: TRBJ2-2
V: TRBV5-1
size: many
DNA: TGCGCCAGCAGCCTCCCAGGAACCACCGGGGAGCTGTTTTTT
CDR3: CASSLPGTTGELFF

D: -
J: TRBJ1-6
V: TRBV6-5
size: -
DNA: TGTGCCAGCAGTTCGGACGGGTCTGCGTATTCACCCCTCCACTTT
CDR3: CASSSDGSAYSPLHF

D: -
J: TRBJ2-7
V: TRBV3-1
size: -
DNA: TGTGCCAGCAGCCAAGTGGCAACGGCCCACGAGCAGTACTTC
CDR3: CASSQVATAHEQYF

D: TRBD1
J: TRBJ2-7
V: TRBV6-5
size: -
DNA: TGTGCCAGCAGCCCCGGGACAGTCCAAGTTGACGAGCAGTACTTC
CDR3: CASSPGTVQVDEQYF

D: -
J: TRBJ2-5
V: TRBV24-1
size: many
DNA: TGTGCCACCAGTGATCCGAGAGGGGAAGAGACCCAGTACTTC
CDR3: CATSDPRGEETQYF

D: -
J: TRBJ1-1
V: TRBV7-9
size: -
DNA: TGTGCCAGCAGCTCCTACTTCAATCGGAACACTGAAGCTTTCTTT
CDR3: CASSSYFNRNTEAFF

D: -
J: TRBJ2-1
V: TRBV7-3
size: few
DNA: TGTGCCAGCAGCCCTTATCAGGGTAGCTCCTACAATGAGCAGTTCTTC
CDR3: CASSPYQGSSYNEQFF

D: -
J: TRBJ1-4
V: TRBV6-2/TRBV6-3
size: -
DNA: TGTGCCAGCAGTTACTGGCGCCTCCCTGAAAAACTGTTTTTT
CDR3: CASSYWRLPEKLFF

D: TRBD1
J: TRBJ2-7
V: TRBV18
size: few
DNA: TGTGCCAGCTCACCGACCGGGACAGGGCCCTTTGGGGAGCAGTACTTC
CDR3: CASSPTGTGPFGEQYF

D: TRBD2
J: TRBJ2-5
V: TRBV5-1
size: -
DNA: TGCGCCAGCGGGCGGGGGCAAGAGACCCAGTACTTC
CDR3: CASGRGQETQYF

D: TRBD2
J: TRBJ2-1
V: TRBV11-1
size: -
DNA: TGTGCCAGCAGGAGGACTAGCGGGGGGGCTGAGCAGTTCTTC
CDR3: CASRRTSGGAEQFF

D: -
J: TRBJ1-2
V: TRBV7-9
size: few
DNA: TGTGCCAGCAGCTTAGATACGGGCTTCTATGGCTACACCTTC
CDR3: CASSLDTGFYGYTF

D: -
J: TRBJ2-5
V: TRBV5-5
size: many
DNA: TGTGCCAGCAGCTTGACAAAAGAGACCCAGTACTTC
CDR3: CASSLTKETQYF

D: TRBD2
J: TRBJ2-7
V: TRBV29-1
size: few
DNA: TGCAGCGTTGAAACAGGTAGCGGGAGTATTGAGCAGTACTTC
CDR3: CSVETGSGSIEQYF

D: TRBD1
J: TRBJ1-6
V: TRBV5-5
size: -
DNA: TGTGCCAGCAGCTTGGGGGACAGCTCCTATAATTCACCCCTCCACTTT
CDR3: CASSLGDSSYNSPLHF

D: -
J: TRBJ1-6
V: TRBV5-1
size: -
DNA: TGCGCCAGCAGGCCTCGACCGGGACACATTAATTCACCCCTCCACTTT
CDR3: CASRPRPGHINSPLHF

D: -
J: TRBJ1-2
V: TRBV6-6
size: -
DNA: TGTGCCGGATCATGGACCCAGCGCAATGGCTACACCTTC
CDR3: CAGSWTQRNGYTF

D: -
J: TRBJ2-7
V: TRBV15
size: few
DNA: TGTGCCACCAGCAGAGTGGCAGGGACGCCCTACGAGCAGTACTTC
CDR3: CATSRVAGTPYEQYF

D: TRBD2
J: TRBJ2-3
V: TRBV3-1
size: -
DNA: TGTGCCAGCAGCCGCTTAGCGGGAGGGACCACAGATACGCAGTATTTT
CDR3: CASSRLAGGTTDTQYF

D: -
J: TRBJ1-2
V: TRBV3-1
size: few
DNA: TGTGCCAGCAGCCAAGGATCCGGTGCCTACTATGGCTACACCTTC
CDR3: CASSQGSGAYYGYTF

D: TRBD1
J: TRBJ1-2
V: TRBV20-1
size: few
DNA: TGCAGTGCTAGCCGGTCAGACAGGGCTCGCGATGGCTACACCTTC
CDR3: CSASRSDRARDGYTF

D: -
J: TRBJ2-2
V: TRBV12-3/TRBV12-4
size: few
DNA: TGTGCCAGCAGTTTGGGGGTAGTCCTCACCGGGGAGCTGTTTTTT
CDR3: CASSLGVVLTGELFF

D: -
J: TRBJ2-7
V: TRBV12-3/TRBV12-4
size: few
DNA: TGTGCCAGCAGTTTAAGGGGGACTGCCGAGCAGTACTTC
CDR3: CASSLRGTAEQYF

D: TRBD1
J: TRBJ2-2
V: TRBV5-1
size: few
DNA: TGCGCCAGCACCGGCATCTTGGTGGACAGGGCGGACTATTCGAACACCGGGGAGCTGTTTTTT
CDR3: CASTGILVDRADYSNTGELFF

D: TRBD2
J: TRBJ2-3
V: TRBV7-6
size: -
DNA: TGTGCCAGCAGCTTACCCCTAGCGGCCACAGATACGCAGTATTTT
CDR3: CASSLPLAATDTQYF

D: TRBD1
J: TRBJ1-2
V: TRBV18
size: -
DNA: TGTGCCAGCTCACCCGACAGGGACTATGGCTACACCTTC
CDR3: CASSPDRDYGYTF